The clone carrying this T cell receptor (beta chain) was counted a single time. This record comes from a study of cytomegalovirus exposure and HLA in healthy donors. PCR involved 60 Vbeta and 13 Jbeta primers. Libraries were prepared by immunoSEQ multiplex PCR; TCRdb keeps only in-frame clonotypes and omits some of them. The sample has 200,000 to 250,000 clones, almost 80% seen once. Trimming at V came to 5 bases and at J to 2 bases, leaving 5 bases not matched to a gene. CDR1 and CDR2 (germline): SGHTA, FQGNSA. The CDR3 is 14 amino acids. This chain links TRBV7-2 with TRBJ2-5, with 7 bases matching TRBD2. This receptor was obtained from a male donor in good health and CMV-seronegative. The sample taken for sequencing was PBMCs. CDR3 nucleotides: TGTGCCAGCAGCCCCGGGACTACGCAAGAGACCCAGTACTTC. It is translated as CASSPGTTQETQYF.